The entry below describes one T cell receptor (beta chain). What it recognizes is unknown. Germline V gene lookup returns CDR1 LNHDA and CDR2 SQIVND (reference sequence). Trimming stripped 4 bases from V and 2 bases from J, with 9 bases between. This CDR3 is built from 13 residues. This sample was taken from a study of cytomegalovirus exposure and HLA in healthy donors. Findings and caveats of the study: DRB1 had the most TCR associations and HLA-C the fewest, a later analysis found, with rates varying by HLA locus. Rare TCR sequences predominated, though certain public TCRs were found in many donors. In vitro checks showed that a few CMV-associated chains really do target CMV antigens. Productive status was seen about 90% or about 30% of the time for most TCR beta V segments in an earlier analysis.

Primers: 60 Vbeta forward and 13 Jbeta reverse. TCRdb's copy holds only in-frame clones and misses some; the assay was immunoSEQ multiplex PCR. The data contain 85,000 to 100,000 clones, 64% of them singletons. The clonotype comes from a man in his sixties in good health and CMV-seronegative. Sequencing used PBMCs. The gene calls are TRBV19 and TRBJ2-7; possible D gene TRBD2, 5 bases. The CDR3 DNA reads as TGTGCCAGTAGTACTGACGGGACCTACGAGCAGTACTTC. This gives the protein CASSTDGTYEQYF.